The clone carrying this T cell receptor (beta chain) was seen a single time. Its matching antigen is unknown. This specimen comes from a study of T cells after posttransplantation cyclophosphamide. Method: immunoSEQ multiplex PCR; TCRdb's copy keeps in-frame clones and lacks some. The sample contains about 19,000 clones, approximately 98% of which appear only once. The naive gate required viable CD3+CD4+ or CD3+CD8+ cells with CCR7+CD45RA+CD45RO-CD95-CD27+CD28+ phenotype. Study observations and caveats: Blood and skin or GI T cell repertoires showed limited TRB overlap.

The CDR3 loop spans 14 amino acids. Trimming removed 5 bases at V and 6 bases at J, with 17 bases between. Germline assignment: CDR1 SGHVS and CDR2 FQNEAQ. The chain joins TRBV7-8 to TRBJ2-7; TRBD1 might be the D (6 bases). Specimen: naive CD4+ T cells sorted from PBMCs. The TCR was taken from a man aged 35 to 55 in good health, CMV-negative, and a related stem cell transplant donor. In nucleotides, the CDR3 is TGTGCCAGCAGCGTACGACAGGATCCCCTCGAGCAGTACTTC. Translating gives CASSVRQDPLEQYF.